The clone carrying this T cell receptor beta chain was seen only once. Germline V gives CDR1 SGHVS, CDR2 FQNEAQ. This CDR3 comprises 13 residues. Trimming stripped 9 bases from V and 6 bases from J, with 12 bases between. This entry is derived from a study of Graves' ophthalmopathy and Graves' hyperthyroidism. At the level of the study: Peripheral blood was gathered at first diagnosis, ahead of any treatment whatsoever.

RNA transcripts yielded amplified TCR beta CDR3 regions. The authors performed first-round RT-PCR with HTBI primers and then a second-round multiplex PCR. From the multiplex PCR reads, TCRdb called clonotypes with MiXCR, one entry per CDR3 protein. This table has fewer than 600,000 distinct CDR3 sequences, around 15% appearing once. Sequences were obtained from blood. The gene calls are TRBV7-8 and TRBJ2-6; the D is unclear. This sequence originates from a woman between 25 and 40 years old with Graves' ophthalmopathy. The CDR3 DNA reads TGTGCCAGTCAGGTCTCGGAGGCCAACGTCCTGACTTTC. The encoded protein is CASQVSEANVLTF. Using reference TRBV7-8 and TRBJ2-6 for the parts outside the CDR3, the full variable domain is GAGVSQSPRYKVAKRGQDVALRCDPISGHVSLFWYQQALGQGPEFLTYFQNEAQLDKSGLPSDRFFAERPEGSVSTLKIQRTQQEDSAVYLCASQVSEANVLTFGAGSRLTVL.